This TCR beta chain derives from a study of cytomegalovirus exposure and HLA in healthy donors. About the study: The use of the same platform for the roughly 110 validation repertoires and the roughly 700 first-cohort repertoires was reported by a later analysis.

On this clone itself: Its antigen is unidentified.

The CDR3 is 14 amino acids. Germline assignment: CDR1 LNHNV and CDR2 YYDKDF (reference sequence). Trimming cost V 4 bases and J 6 bases; bases outside gene matches: 4. The repertoire was sequenced with immunoSEQ multiplex PCR; TCRdb's copy has only in-frame clones and lacks some. This table has some 260,000 clones, about nine tenths appearing once. Notes on the study in general: Associated with cytomegalovirus, according to the listing, were fewer than 200 TCR beta chains. Per published reports, the classifier diagnosed cytomegalovirus status with high specificity and sensitivity. Most TCR sequences were uncommon, yet certain public TCRs appeared in many donors.

This TCR was sampled from a woman aged 25 to 39 in good health and CMV-seronegative. Sequenced input: PBMCs. This sequence joins TRBV15 and TRBJ2-1, with TRBD2 identical over 9 bases. CDR3 in amino acids: CATSKGGRANEQFF. DNA of the CDR3: TGTGCCACCAGCAAGGGCGGGAGGGCCAATGAGCAGTTCTTC.